This T cell receptor beta chain was identified during a study of T and B cells in COVID-19 patients. Across the study: Most recovered patients had mild to moderate COVID-19 treated as outpatients.

Multiplex PCR with BIOMED2 TRB-A/B primer pools amplified TRB rearrangements. TCRdb fed the multiplex PCR reads into MiXCR, producing one record per CDR3 protein. This repertoire shows about 2,500 distinct CDR3 sequences, about 23% found once; its top ten account for around 70%. From blood, roughly 220-550 ng of genomic DNA served as TRB template. The CDR3 contains 18 residues. The germline V gene encodes CDR1 MNHEY and CDR2 SVGAGI. With V trimmed by 6 bases and J by 0 bases, 12 bases remained unmatched. This clonotype is medium-sized within its sample. This chain connects TRBV6-5 to TRBJ2-3, with 10 bases that match TRBD2. Sequencing used blood. The receptor was isolated from a human donor with active COVID-19. For the CDR3, the DNA is TGTGCCAGCAGGTGGACTAGCGGTTCCACAGCTAGCACAGATACGCAGTATTTT. It translates to CASRWTSGSTASTDTQYF.